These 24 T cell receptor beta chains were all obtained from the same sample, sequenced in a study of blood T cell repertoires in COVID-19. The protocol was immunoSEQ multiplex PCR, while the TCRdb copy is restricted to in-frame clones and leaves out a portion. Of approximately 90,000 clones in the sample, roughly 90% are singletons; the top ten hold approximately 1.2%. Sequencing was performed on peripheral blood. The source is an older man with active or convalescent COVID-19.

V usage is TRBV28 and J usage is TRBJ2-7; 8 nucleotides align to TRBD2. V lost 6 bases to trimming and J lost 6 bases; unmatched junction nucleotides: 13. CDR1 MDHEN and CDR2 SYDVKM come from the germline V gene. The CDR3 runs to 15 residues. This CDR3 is CASSKTGTRRAEQYF. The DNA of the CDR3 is TGTGCCAGCAGCAAAACCGGGACTAGGCGGGCCGAGCAGTACTTC.

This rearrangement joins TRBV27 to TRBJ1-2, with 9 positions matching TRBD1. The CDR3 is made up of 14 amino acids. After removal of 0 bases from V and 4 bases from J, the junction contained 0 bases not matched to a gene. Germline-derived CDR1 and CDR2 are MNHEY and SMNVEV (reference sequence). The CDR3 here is CASSLSGQGYGYTF. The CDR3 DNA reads TGTGCCAGCAGTTTATCGGGACAGGGCTATGGCTACACCTTC.

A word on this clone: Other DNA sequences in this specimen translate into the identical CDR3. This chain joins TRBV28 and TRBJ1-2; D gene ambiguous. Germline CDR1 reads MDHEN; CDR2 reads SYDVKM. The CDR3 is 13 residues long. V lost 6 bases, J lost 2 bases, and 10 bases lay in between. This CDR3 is CASSLGPNYGYTF. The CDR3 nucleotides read TGTGCCAGCAGCTTGGGCCCCAACTATGGCTACACCTTC.

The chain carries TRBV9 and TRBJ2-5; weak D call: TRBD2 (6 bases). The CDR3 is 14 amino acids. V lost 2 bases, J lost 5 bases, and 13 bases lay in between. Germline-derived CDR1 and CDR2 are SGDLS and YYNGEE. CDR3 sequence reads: CASSVGGSGETQYF. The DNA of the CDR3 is TGTGCCAGCAGCGTCGGTGGGAGCGGGGAGACCCAGTACTTC.

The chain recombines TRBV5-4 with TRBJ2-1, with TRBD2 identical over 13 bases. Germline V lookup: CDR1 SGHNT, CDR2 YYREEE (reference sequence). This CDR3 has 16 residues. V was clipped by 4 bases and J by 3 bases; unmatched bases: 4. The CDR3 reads CASSLGTSGDYNEQFF. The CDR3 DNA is TGTGCCAGCAGCCTCGGGACTAGCGGGGACTACAATGAGCAGTTCTTC.

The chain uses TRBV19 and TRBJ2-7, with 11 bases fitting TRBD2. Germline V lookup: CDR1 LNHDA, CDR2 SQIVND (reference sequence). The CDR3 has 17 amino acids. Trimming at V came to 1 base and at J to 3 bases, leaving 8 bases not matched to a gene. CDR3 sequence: CASSIGGGTSGLYEQYF. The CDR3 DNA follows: TGTGCCAGTAGTATAGGAGGGGGGACTAGCGGACTCTACGAGCAGTACTTC.

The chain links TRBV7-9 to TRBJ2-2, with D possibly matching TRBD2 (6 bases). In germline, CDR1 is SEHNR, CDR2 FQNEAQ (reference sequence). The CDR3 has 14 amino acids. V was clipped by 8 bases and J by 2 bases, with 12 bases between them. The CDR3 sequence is CASRAGLNTGELFF. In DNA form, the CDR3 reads TGTGCCAGCCGAGCGGGTTTAAACACCGGGGAGCTGTTTTTT.

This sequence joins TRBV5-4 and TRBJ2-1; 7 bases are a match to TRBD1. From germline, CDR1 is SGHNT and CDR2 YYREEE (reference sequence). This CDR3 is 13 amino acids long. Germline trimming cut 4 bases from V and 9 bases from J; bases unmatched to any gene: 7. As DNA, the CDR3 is TGTGCCAGCAGCCCTACAGGGGTGGTTGAGCAGTTCTTC. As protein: CASSPTGVVEQFF. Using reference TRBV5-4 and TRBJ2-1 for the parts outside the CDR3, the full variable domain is ETGVTQSPTHLIKTRGQQVTLRCSSQSGHNTVSWYQQALGQGPQFIFQYYREEENGRGNFPPRFSGLQFPNYSSELNVNALELDDSALYLCASSPTGVVEQFFGPGTRLTVL.

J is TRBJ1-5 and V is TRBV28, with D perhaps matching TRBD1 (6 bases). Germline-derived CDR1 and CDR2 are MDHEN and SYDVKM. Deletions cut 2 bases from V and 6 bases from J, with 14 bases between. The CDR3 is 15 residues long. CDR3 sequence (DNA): TGTGCCAGCAGTTTACCGGGACACAGGCTTCAGCCCCAGCATTTT. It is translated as CASSLPGHRLQPQHF.

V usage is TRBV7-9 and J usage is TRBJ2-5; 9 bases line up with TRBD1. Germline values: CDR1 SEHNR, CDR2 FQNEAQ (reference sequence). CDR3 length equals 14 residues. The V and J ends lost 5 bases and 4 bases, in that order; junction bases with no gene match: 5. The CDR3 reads CASSPGTGIETQYF. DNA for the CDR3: TGTGCCAGCAGCCCCGGGACAGGGATAGAGACCCAGTACTTC.

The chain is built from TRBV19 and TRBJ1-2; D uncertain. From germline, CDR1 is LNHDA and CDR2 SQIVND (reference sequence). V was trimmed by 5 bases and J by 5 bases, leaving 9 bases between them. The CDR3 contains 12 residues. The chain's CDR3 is CASSRQDYGYTF. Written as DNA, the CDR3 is TGTGCCAGTAGTCGTCAGGATTATGGCTACACCTTC.

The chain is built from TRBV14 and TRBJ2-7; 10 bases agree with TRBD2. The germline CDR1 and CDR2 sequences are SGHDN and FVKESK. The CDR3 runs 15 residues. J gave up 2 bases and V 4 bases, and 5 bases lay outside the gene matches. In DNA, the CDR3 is TGTGCCAGCAGCCTCGGACTAGCGGTAACCTACGAGCAGTACTTC. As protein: CASSLGLAVTYEQYF.

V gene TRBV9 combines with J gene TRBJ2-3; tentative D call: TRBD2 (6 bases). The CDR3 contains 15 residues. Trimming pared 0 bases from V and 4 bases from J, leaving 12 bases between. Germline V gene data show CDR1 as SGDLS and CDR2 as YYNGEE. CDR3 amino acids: CASSVGRDGPDTQYF. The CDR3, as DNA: TGTGCCAGCAGCGTAGGGCGGGATGGTCCAGATACGCAGTATTTT.

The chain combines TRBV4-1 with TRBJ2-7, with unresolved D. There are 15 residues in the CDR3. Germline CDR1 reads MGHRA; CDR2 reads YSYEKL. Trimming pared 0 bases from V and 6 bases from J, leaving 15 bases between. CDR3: CASSQDSAALFEQYF. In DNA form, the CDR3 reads TGCGCCAGCAGCCAAGATTCCGCGGCGCTATTCGAGCAGTACTTC.

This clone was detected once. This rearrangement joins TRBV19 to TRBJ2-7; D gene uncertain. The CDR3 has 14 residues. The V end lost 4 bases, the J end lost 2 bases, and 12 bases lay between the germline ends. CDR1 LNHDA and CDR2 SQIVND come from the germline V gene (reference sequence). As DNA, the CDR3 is TGTGCCAGTAGTACACGGGTGTTAGCCTACGAGCAGTACTTC. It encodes CASSTRVLAYEQYF.

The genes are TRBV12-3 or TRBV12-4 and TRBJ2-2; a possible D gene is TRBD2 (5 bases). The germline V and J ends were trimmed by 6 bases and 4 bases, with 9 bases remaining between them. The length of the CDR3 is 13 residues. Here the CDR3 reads CASRREFTGELFF. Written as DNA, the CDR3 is TGTGCCAGCAGGAGGGAATTCACCGGGGAGCTGTTTTTT.

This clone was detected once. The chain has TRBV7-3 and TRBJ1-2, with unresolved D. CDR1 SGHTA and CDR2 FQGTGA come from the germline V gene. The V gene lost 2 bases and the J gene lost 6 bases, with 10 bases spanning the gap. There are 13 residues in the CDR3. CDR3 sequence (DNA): TGTGCCAGCAGCTTAGGGCGGGGTCATGGCTACACCTTC. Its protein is CASSLGRGHGYTF.

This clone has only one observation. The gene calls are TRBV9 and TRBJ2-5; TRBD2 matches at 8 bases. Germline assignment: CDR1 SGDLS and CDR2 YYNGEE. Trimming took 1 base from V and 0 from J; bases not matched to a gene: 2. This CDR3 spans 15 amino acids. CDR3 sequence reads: CASSVSGGYQETQYF. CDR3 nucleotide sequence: TGTGCCAGCAGCGTATCGGGGGGGTACCAAGAGACCCAGTACTTC.

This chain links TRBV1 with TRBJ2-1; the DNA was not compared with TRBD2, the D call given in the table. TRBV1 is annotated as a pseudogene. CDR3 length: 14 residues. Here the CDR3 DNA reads TGCACCAACACACTAGCGGCCCTAAACAATGAGCAGTTCTTC. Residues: CTNTLAALNNEQFF.

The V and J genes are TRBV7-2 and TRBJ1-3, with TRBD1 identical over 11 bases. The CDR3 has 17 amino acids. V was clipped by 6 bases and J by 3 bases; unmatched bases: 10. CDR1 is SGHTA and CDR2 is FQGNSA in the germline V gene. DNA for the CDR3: TGTGCCAGCAGGCGCGTGCCGGGACAGGGGGGTGGAAACACCATATATTTT. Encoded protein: CASRRVPGQGGGNTIYF.

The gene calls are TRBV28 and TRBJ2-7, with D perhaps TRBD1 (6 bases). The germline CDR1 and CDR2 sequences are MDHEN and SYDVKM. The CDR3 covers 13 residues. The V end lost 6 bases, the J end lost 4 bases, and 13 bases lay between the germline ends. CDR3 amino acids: CASSPGQLYEQYF. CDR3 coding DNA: TGTGCCAGCAGCCCGGGACAATTATACGAGCAGTACTTC.

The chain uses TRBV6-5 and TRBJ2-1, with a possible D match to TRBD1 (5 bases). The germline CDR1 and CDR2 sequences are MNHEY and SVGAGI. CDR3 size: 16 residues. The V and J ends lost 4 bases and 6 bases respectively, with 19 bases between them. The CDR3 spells CASSLNQDSTVNEQFF. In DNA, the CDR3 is TGTGCCAGCAGTTTGAATCAAGACAGTACGGTCAATGAGCAGTTCTTC.

The CDR3 coding sequence is TGTGCCAGCAGCCACCGGGACAGGACGTCTGAAGCTTTCTTT. Its translation: CASSHRDRTSEAFF. V is TRBV7-9 and J is TRBJ1-1; TRBD1 agrees at 8 bases. V lost 5 bases to trimming and J lost 6 bases; unmatched junction nucleotides: 8. This CDR3 has 14 residues. Germline V gives CDR1 SEHNR, CDR2 FQNEAQ (reference sequence).

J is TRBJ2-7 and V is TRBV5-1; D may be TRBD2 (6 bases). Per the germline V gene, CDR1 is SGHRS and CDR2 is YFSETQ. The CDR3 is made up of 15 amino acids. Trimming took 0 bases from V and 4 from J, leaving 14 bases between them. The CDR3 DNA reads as TGCGCCAGCAGCTTGGATGGAGGGTCGGTATACGAGCAGTACTTC. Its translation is CASSLDGGSVYEQYF.